This T cell receptor beta chain is from a study of T cell responses to AZD1222 COVID-19 vaccine. As for the study in general: Second doses that came at about 4 or about 12 weeks were put together. General study results and limits: Increased Spike-specific TCR breadth and depth were observed after two AZD1222 doses.

Sequencing used immunoSEQ multiplex PCR; TCRdb keeps in-frame clones, though not all of them. Among 150,000 or so clones listed, around 90% were seen once. This clone was picked up one time. The antigen is unknown. Sequencing used peripheral blood, obtained on day 0 of AZD1222 vaccination. This clonotype was sampled from an adult in good health.

CDR3 in DNA: TGTGCCAGCAGCTTACGAGGGACAAACAATAATTCACCCCTCCACTTT. Translated, it gives CASSLRGTNNNSPLHF. The chain recombines TRBV7-2 with TRBJ1-6; D perhaps matches TRBD1 (6 bases). The length of the CDR3 is 16 residues. Trimming removed 2 bases from V and 5 bases from J, with 13 bases in between. Germline assignment: CDR1 SGHTA and CDR2 FQGNSA.